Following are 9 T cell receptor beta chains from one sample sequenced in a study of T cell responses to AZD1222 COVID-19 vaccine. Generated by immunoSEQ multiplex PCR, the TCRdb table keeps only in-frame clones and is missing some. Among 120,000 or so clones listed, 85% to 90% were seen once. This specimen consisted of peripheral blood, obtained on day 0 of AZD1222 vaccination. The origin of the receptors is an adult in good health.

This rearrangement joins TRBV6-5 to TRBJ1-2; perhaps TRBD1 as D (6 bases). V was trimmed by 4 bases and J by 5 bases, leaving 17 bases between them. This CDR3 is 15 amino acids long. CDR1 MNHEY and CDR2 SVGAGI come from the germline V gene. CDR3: CASSSPRTAYYGYTF. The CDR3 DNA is TGTGCCAGCAGTTCCCCCAGGACAGCGTATTATGGCTACACCTTC.

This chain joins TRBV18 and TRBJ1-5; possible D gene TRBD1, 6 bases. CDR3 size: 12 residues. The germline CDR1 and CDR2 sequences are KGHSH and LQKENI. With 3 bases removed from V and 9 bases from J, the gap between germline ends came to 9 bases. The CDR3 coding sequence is TGTGCCAGCTCACCCCCAGGGGCGCCCCAGCATTTT. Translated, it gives CASSPPGAPQHF.

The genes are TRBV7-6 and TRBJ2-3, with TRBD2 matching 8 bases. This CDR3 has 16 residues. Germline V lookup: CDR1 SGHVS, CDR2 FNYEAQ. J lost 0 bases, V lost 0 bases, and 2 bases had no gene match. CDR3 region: CASSLAASGSTDTQYF. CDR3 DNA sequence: TGTGCCAGCAGCTTAGCGGCTAGCGGGAGCACAGATACGCAGTATTTT.

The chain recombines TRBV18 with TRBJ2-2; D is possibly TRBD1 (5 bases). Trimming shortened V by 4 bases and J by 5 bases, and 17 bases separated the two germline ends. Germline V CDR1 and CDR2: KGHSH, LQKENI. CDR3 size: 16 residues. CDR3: CASSLSRAEITGELFF. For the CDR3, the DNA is TGTGCCAGCTCACTTAGCAGGGCTGAAATTACCGGGGAGCTGTTTTTT.

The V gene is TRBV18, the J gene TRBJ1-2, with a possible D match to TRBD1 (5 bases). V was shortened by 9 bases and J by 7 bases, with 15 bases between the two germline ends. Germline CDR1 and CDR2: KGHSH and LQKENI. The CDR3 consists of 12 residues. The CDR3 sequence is CASSAGRSGYTF. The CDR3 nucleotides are TGTGCCAGTTCCGCAGGGCGGAGTGGCTACACCTTC.

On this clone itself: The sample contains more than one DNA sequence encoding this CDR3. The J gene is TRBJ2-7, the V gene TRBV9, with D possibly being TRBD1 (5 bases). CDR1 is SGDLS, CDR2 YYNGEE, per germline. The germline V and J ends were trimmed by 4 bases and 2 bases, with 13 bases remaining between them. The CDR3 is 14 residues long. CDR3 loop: CASSLGTGTYEQYF. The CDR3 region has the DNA TGTGCCAGCAGCTTAGGAACAGGAACCTACGAGCAGTACTTC.

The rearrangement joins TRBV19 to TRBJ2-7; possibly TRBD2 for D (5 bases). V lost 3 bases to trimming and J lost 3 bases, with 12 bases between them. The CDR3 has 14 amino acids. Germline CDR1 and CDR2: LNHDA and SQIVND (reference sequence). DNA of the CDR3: TGTGCCAGTAGTATCGGGGAGAGCTACTACGAGCAGTACTTC. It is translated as CASSIGESYYEQYF. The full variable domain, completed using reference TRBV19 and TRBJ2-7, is DGGITQSPKYLFRKEGQNVTLSCEQNLNHDAMYWYRQDPGQGLRLIYYSQIVNDFQKGDIAEGYSVSREKKESFPLTVTSAQKNPTAFYLCASSIGESYYEQYFGPGTRLTVT.

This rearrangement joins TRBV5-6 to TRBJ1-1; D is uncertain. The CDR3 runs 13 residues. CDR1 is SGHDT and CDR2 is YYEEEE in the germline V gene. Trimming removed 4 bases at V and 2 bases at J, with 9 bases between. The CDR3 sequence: CASSRELNTEAFF. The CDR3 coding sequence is TGTGCCAGCAGCCGGGAGCTCAACACTGAAGCTTTCTTT.

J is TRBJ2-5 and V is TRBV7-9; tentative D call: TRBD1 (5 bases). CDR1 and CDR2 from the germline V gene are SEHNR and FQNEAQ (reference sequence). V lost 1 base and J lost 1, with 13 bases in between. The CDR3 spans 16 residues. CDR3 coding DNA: TGTGCCAGCAGCTTAGGGGCAGGGCTATTCCAAGAGACCCAGTACTTC. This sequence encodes CASSLGAGLFQETQYF.